This TCR beta chain originates from a study of CD8+CD57+ T cells in acquired aplastic anemia. Those patients picked for sequencing had displayed CD8+CD57+ cell expansion on flow cytometry. There were no patients without severe acquired aplastic anemia. Patients were treatment-naive when blood was sampled. Investigators profiled TCR beta VDJ and CDR3 from genomic DNA template. A single record per CDR3 protein comes from TCRdb applying MiXCR to the reads. The table includes fewer than 250,000 distinct CDR3 sequences, around half detected once. The CDR3 is 16 residues long. The germline CDR1 and CDR2 sequences are SGHDN and FVKESK. Trimming took off 0 bases at V and 7 bases at J, with 18 bases between the two ends. This clonotype was detected only a few times.

The source is a human donor with aplastic anemia. This chain uses TRBV14 with TRBJ2-5, with unresolved D. Sequencing was performed on sorted CD4+, CD8+, or CD8+CD57+ T cells (not recorded which) from PBMCs. CDR3 in amino acids: CASSQDSLRTLGTQYF. Written as DNA, the CDR3 is TGTGCCAGCAGCCAAGATAGTTTGCGAACTCTCGGGACCCAGTACTTC. Full variable domain (remainder filled in from reference TRBV14 and TRBJ2-5): EAGVTQFPSHSVIEKGQTVTLRCDPISGHDNLYWYRRVMGKEIKFLLHFVKESKQDESGMPNNRFLAERTGGTYSTLKVQPAELEDSGVYFCASSQDSLRTLGTQYFGPGTRLLVL.